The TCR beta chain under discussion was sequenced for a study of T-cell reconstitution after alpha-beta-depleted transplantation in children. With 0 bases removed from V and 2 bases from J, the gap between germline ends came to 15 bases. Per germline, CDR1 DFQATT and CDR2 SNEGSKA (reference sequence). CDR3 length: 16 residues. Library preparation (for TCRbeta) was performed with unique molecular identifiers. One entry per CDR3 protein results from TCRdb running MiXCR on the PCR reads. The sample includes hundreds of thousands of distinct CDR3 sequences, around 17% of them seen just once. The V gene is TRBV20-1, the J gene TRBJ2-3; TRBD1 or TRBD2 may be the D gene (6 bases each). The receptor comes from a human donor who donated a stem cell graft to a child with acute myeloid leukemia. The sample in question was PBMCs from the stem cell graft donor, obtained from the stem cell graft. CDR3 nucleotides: TGCAGTGCTAGAGATCTGGGGGGCTCGGACACAGATACGCAGTATTTT. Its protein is CSARDLGGSDTDTQYF.